The subject of this entry is one T cell receptor beta chain. Methods used by the authors: Quantification of nucleated cells was approximated via reference gene primer amplification. Here immunoSEQ multiplex PCR was the method, and the copy in TCRdb shows in-frame clones only, minus some. V and J calls plus clone size are reproduced from that table; the DNA served to infer D and trimming. The repertoire holds roughly 330,000 clones, with roughly 88% as singletons. This sample is drawn from a study of blood T cell repertoires in COVID-19. Study information: Samples of COVID-19 (acute and convalescent) were obtained from the United States, Italy and Spain. The cDNA or gDNA used as material had been derived from T cells, B-cell-depleted T cells, or PBMCs.

Germline V CDR1 and CDR2: MNHEY, SVGAGI. Trimming at V came to 6 bases and at J to 4 bases, leaving 5 bases not matched to a gene. The CDR3 sequence is 14 residues long. The chain couples TRBV6-5 to TRBJ2-7, with 11 bases identical to TRBD1. The clonotype comes from a woman aged 50 to 60 with active or convalescent COVID-19. Sequencing was carried out using peripheral blood. The CDR3 reads CASRRDRGEYEQYF. CDR3 DNA: TGTGCCAGCAGGAGGGACAGGGGGGAATACGAGCAGTACTTC.